This T cell receptor (beta chain) emerged from a study of T cells after posttransplantation cyclophosphamide. Study outcomes and limitations: After PTCy, TRB diversity resembled that of CNI/methotrexate controls. Skin or GI-infiltrating T cells shared few TRB sequences with blood. Later blood repertoires were often dominated by clones from the donor CD8+ memory compartment.

Cyclophosphamide on days +3 and +4 followed busulfan-fludarabine conditioning and a marrow graft. Concerning this clone: Its target is unknown.

Germline CDR1 is SGHNT and CDR2 is YENEEA. The CDR3 has 12 residues. Trimming cost V 5 bases and J 6 bases, with 9 bases left between them. TCRdb's copy holds only in-frame clones and misses some; the assay was immunoSEQ multiplex PCR. The table includes roughly 8,700 clones, almost 90% detected once. This chain uses TRBV11-3 with TRBJ2-3; D gene uncertain. Material: CD4+ T cells sorted from blood, obtained approximately 45 months after allogeneic stem cell transplant with posttransplant cyclophosphamide. The sequence came from a female patient aged 50-59 years who received an allogeneic stem cell transplant from a related donor, was CMV-positive, and had no GVHD. Some T cells could come from the graft donor. CDR3 residues: CASSRGWDTQYF. The CDR3 nucleotides are TGTGCCAGCAGCCGTGGCTGGGATACGCAGTATTTT.